This T cell receptor beta chain came from a study of shared clonotypes between healthy human individuals. Nashville, Tennessee was home to all donors, who were Caucasian adults. The method was immunoSEQ multiplex PCR; TCRdb's version includes in-frame clones alone and lacks a portion of them. The sample holds around 510,000 clones, roughly 95% seen once. Sequencing was done on a sample of naive CD4+ T cells sorted from blood. Subset denoted: CD45RA+ positively selected. The clonotype comes from a woman aged 30 to 39 in good health.

CDR3: CASSFLQGKGTEAFF. The DNA of the CDR3 is TGTGCCAGCAGCTTCCTACAGGGGAAGGGAACTGAAGCTTTCTTT. The rearrangement uses TRBV7-2 and TRBJ1-1; 7 nucleotides agree with TRBD1. The CDR3 extends over 15 amino acids. The junction had 9 bases not matched to a gene; V was cut back by 3 bases and J by 5 bases. Germline CDR1 is SGHTA and CDR2 is FQGNSA.